Below are 24 T cell receptor beta chains sequenced from a single sample in a study of CD8+CD57+ T cells in acquired aplastic anemia (dated by TCRdb to 2016 to 2019). Sequenced on an Illumina HiSeq 2000. Genomic DNA was used as template for profiling of TCR beta VDJ combinations and CDR3 sequences. TCRdb reanalyzed the raw reads on its own, using fastp at Q25 for trimming and MiXCR for clone calling, and kept in-frame beta chains. Rows merge per CDR3 protein into single entries with the most common DNA and genes. Recorded for this sample are around 190,000 distinct CDR3 sequences; about 53% of them occurred a single time. About 16% of the sample comes from the top ten. Source material: sorted CD4+, CD8+, or CD8+CD57+ T cells (not recorded which) from PBMCs. These receptors all come from a human donor in good health, serving as a control.

This clonotype showed up just once. V is TRBV15 and J is TRBJ1-4; TRBD1 is a possible D gene (6 bases). From germline, CDR1 is LNHNV and CDR2 YYDKDF (reference sequence). The CDR3 sequence is 15 residues long. Trimming cost V 0 bases and J 7 bases, with 12 bases left between them. The chain's CDR3 is CATSRDRGAGEKLFF. The CDR3 bases are TGTGCCACCAGCAGAGATCGGGGGGCCGGTGAAAAACTGTTTTTT.

The CDR3 bases are TGCAGTGCCAAGGGGGTGGGCACCTACGAGCAGTACTTC. It specifies CSAKGVGTYEQYF. This rearrangement joins TRBV20-1 to TRBJ2-7; weak D call: TRBD1 (6 bases). The CDR3 is 13 amino acids. Trimming stripped 6 bases from V and 2 bases from J, with 14 bases between. CDR1 is DFQATT and CDR2 is SNEGSKA in the germline V gene (reference sequence).

The chain employs TRBV6-4 and TRBJ1-1, with D uncertain. CDR3 length equals 13 residues. The germline V gene encodes CDR1 MRHNA and CDR2 SNTAGT. V lost 3 bases to trimming and J lost 1 base, with 6 bases between them. DNA of the CDR3: TGTGCCAGCAGTGAAAGAGAGAACACTGAAGCTTTCTTT. Its translation: CASSERENTEAFF.

This clonotype was detected many times. This chain's CDR3 is CAISENALAGPNEQFF. DNA for the CDR3: TGTGCCATCAGTGAGAATGCCTTAGCGGGACCCAATGAGCAGTTCTTC. The chain employs TRBV10-3 and TRBJ2-1, with 8 bases matching TRBD2. V lost 2 bases, J lost 6 bases, and 9 bases stayed unmatched. Germline values: CDR1 ENHRY, CDR2 SYGVKD. CDR3 length: 16 residues.

CDR3 sequence reads: CASRLGPSGGQETQYF. CDR3 DNA sequence: TGTGCCAGCAGATTAGGGCCTAGCGGGGGGCAAGAGACCCAGTACTTC. The chain links TRBV19 to TRBJ2-5; TRBD2 matches at 11 bases. The CDR3 runs to 16 residues. The germline V gene has CDR1 LNHDA and CDR2 SQIVND (reference sequence). Losses at the gene ends were 9 bases for V and 2 bases for J; bases not matched to a gene: 11.

The table lists this clonotype with many counts. The chain combines TRBV19 with TRBJ2-6; tentative D call: TRBD1 (6 bases). This CDR3 is built from 15 residues. Germline CDR1 LNHDA, CDR2 SQIVND (reference sequence). Trimming stripped 5 bases from V and 0 bases from J, with 8 bases between. The CDR3 coding sequence is TGTGCCAGTAGTGGGGGCAGCTCTGGGGCCAACGTCCTGACTTTC. Translation gives CASSGGSSGANVLTF.

To note about this clonotype: A much more abundant neighbour one base away suggests this may be a read error. V and J are TRBV19 and TRBJ1-1; D gene uncertain. The V gene's germline CDR1 is LNHDA and CDR2 SQIVND (reference sequence). The CDR3 extends over 14 amino acids. With 7 bases removed from V and 1 base from J, the gap between germline ends came to 13 bases. CDR3 bases: TGTGCCAGTATCGGGAGACCGAGGAACACTGAAGCTTTCTTT. This encodes CASIGRPRNTEAFF.

This rearrangement joins TRBV28 to TRBJ2-5; 8 nucleotides align to TRBD1. Germline V CDR1 and CDR2: MDHEN, SYDVKM. J gave up 6 bases and V 6 bases, and 6 bases lay outside the gene matches. This CDR3 comprises 13 residues. The chain's CDR3 is CASRNRGEKTQYF. The CDR3 nucleotides are TGTGCCAGCAGAAACAGGGGGGAGAAGACCCAGTACTTC.

The chain employs TRBV7-9 and TRBJ2-5; 12 bases fit TRBD2. J lost 11 bases, V lost 5 bases, and 15 bases had no gene match. This CDR3 contains 16 residues. Germline CDR1 and CDR2: SEHNR and FQNEAQ (reference sequence). The CDR3 loop is CASSPLAGGLYCEQYF. In DNA, the CDR3 is TGTGCCAGCAGCCCACTAGCGGGGGGCCTCTATTGTGAGCAGTACTTC.

To note about this clonotype: Sequence at one end of the junction differs from germline and may be a read error. The gene calls are TRBV7-9 and TRBJ1-2; 8 bases are a match to TRBD1. The CDR3 has 14 residues. CDR1 SEHNR and CDR2 FQNEAQ come from the germline V gene (reference sequence). The CDR3 reads CASSPPGGDYGYTF. The CDR3 DNA follows: TGCGCCAGCAGCCCCCCAGGGGGCGATTATGGCTACACCTTC.

This chain joins TRBV15 and TRBJ2-7; 7 bases line up with TRBD2. Germline CDR1 is LNHNV and CDR2 is YYDKDF (reference sequence). With 5 bases clipped from V and 2 bases from J, the junction kept 9 bases outside the gene matches. The CDR3 is made up of 15 amino acids. The CDR3 here is CATSLGPGGAYEQYV. The CDR3 nucleotides are TGTGCCACCAGCCTCGGGCCGGGGGGAGCCTACGAGCAGTACGTC.

The V and J genes are TRBV15 and TRBJ1-2, with D unresolved. The germline V gene encodes CDR1 LNHNV and CDR2 YYDKDF (reference sequence). The CDR3 sequence is 18 residues long. Trimming left V 0 bases short and J 4 bases short, with 21 bases between. The CDR3 DNA reads TGTGCCACCAGCAGAGATGATTGGGCCGAGTGGTTTCGCTATGGCTACACCTTC. Translation: CATSRDDWAEWFRYGYTF.

This clonotype was observed once. The junction shows a germline mismatch at one end, possibly a read error. The rearrangement links TRBV6-5 to TRBJ2-3; D remains ambiguous. CDR1 and CDR2 (germline): MNHEY, SVGAGI. The CDR3 consists of 10 residues. CDR3 protein: CASSQDPQYF. The CDR3 nucleotides are TGTGCCAGCAGCCAAGATCCGCAGTATTTT.

The rearrangement joins TRBV19 to TRBJ1-2; no clear D. The CDR3 is 10 amino acids. The V end lost 8 bases, the J end lost 5 bases, and 6 bases lay between the germline ends. The V gene's germline CDR1 is LNHDA and CDR2 SQIVND (reference sequence). This chain's CDR3 is CASGPYGYTF. CDR3 nucleotide sequence: TGTGCCAGTGGGCCTTATGGCTACACCTTC.

This clonotype was observed a few times. This sequence joins TRBV2 and TRBJ2-7; weak D call: TRBD1 (6 bases). The CDR3 runs 15 residues. Germline V gene lookup returns CDR1 SNHLY and CDR2 FYNNEI. V lost 4 bases and J lost 7, with 20 bases in between. The CDR3 nucleotides are TGTGCCAGCAGTGGGGGTGAGGCAGGGGATCTTGAGCAGTACTTC. It specifies CASSGGEAGDLEQYF.

This clonotype has at least ten counts. The chain uses TRBV20-1 and TRBJ2-7; no definite D call. The CDR3 length is 13 residues. V shed 7 bases and J shed 2 bases, with 15 bases lying between them. Per the germline V gene, CDR1 is DFQATT and CDR2 is SNEGSKA (reference sequence). CDR3 sequence (DNA): TGCAGTGTTGGTAGGCAGGCTACCTACGAGCAGTACTTC. This sequence encodes CSVGRQATYEQYF.

The V and J genes are TRBV2 and TRBJ1-6; no firm D call. CDR3 length: 15 amino acids. V was cut by 3 bases and J by 9 bases, with 15 bases left in between. Germline V gives CDR1 SNHLY, CDR2 FYNNEI. The CDR3 nucleotides read TGTGCCAGCAGTGACGTGAGTACAAAGGGTTCACCCCTCCACTTT. Translation gives CASSDVSTKGSPLHF.

The rearrangement joins TRBV25-1 to TRBJ1-6, with no clear D. Trimming removed 3 bases at V and 7 bases at J, with 13 bases between. Per germline, CDR1 MGHDK and CDR2 SYGVNS. The CDR3 length is 15 residues. The CDR3 DNA reads TGTGCCAGCAGTGAGTTCACCGGGCTAAATTCACCCCTCCACTTT. This gives the protein CASSEFTGLNSPLHF. Drawing the rest from reference TRBV25-1 and TRBJ1-6, the complete variable domain is EADIYQTPRYLVIGTGKKITLECSQTMGHDKMYWYQQDPGMELHLIHYSYGVNSTEKGDLSSESTVSRIRTEHFPLTLESARPSHTSQYLCASSEFTGLNSPLHFGNGTRLTVT.

Details on this clonotype: The CDR3 ends on some other residue instead of the conserved phenylalanine or tryptophan, so this is likely a read error. The chain uses TRBV7-2 and TRBJ2-2; TRBD2 might be the D (6 bases). CDR1 is SGHTA, CDR2 FQGNSA, per germline. The CDR3 runs to 14 residues. This CDR3 is CASSPGAYTGGLFS. The CDR3, as DNA: TGTGCCAGCAGCCCCGGGGCGTACACCGGGGGGCTGTTTTCT.

The V gene is TRBV24-1, the J gene TRBJ2-1; D possibly corresponds to TRBD1 (6 bases). V was clipped by 3 bases and J by 5 bases, with 13 bases between them. CDR1 KGHDR and CDR2 SFDVKD come from the germline V gene. The CDR3 is 15 residues long. The CDR3, as DNA: TGTGCCACCAGTGATGGACAGCGTACCAACAATGAGCAGTTCTTC. Translation gives CATSDGQRTNNEQFF.

This clonotype was counted ten times or more. The V gene is TRBV29-1, the J gene TRBJ2-7; 10 bases are shared with TRBD1. V was clipped by 3 bases and J by 3 bases; unmatched bases: 8. The CDR3 is 15 residues long. Germline CDR1 is SQVTM and CDR2 is ANQGSEA. CDR3 bases: TGCAGCGTTGAGGACAGGGGGAAATCCAGCTACGAGCAGTACTTC. Its protein product is CSVEDRGKSSYEQYF.

Concerning this clonotype itself: The junction differs from germline at one of its ends, possibly a read error. CDR3 coding DNA: TGTGCCAGCAGTTACTCCGGGGGCGATGGATCCTCACCCCTCCACTTT. The encoded protein is CASSYSGGDGSSPLHF. The genes are TRBV10-2 and TRBJ1-6; the D gene is possibly TRBD1 (6 bases). The CDR3 is 16 residues long. Germline V gives CDR1 WSHSY, CDR2 SAAADI.

About this clonotype: A junction end diverges from the germline sequence, so it may reflect a read error. This rearrangement joins TRBV5-8 to TRBJ2-7; D gene ambiguous. This CDR3 spans 11 amino acids. In germline, CDR1 is SGHTS, CDR2 YDEGEE. The CDR3 here is CTSVPIYEQYF. CDR3 DNA sequence: TGTACCAGCGTGCCTATCTACGAGCAGTACTTC.

This clonotype occurred many times. The chain is built from TRBV12-3 or TRBV12-4 and TRBJ2-7, with 12 nucleotides matching TRBD1. V lost 4 bases, J lost 7 bases, and 5 bases stayed unmatched. This CDR3 region has 14 residues. The CDR3 coding sequence is TGTGCCAGCAGTTCGAGGGACAGGGGGCCAGAGCAGTACTTC. It encodes CASSSRDRGPEQYF.